This record concerns one TCR beta chain sequence. Its antigen is not identified. Each CDR3 protein gets one entry after TCRdb re-called the 5' RACE reads with MiXCR. The sample lists over 100,000 distinct CDR3 sequences, over 9.5% seen once, with 4.1% in the top ten. The V gene's germline CDR1 is MNHEY and CDR2 SVGEGT. CDR3 length equals 15 residues. The V end was cut by 6 bases, the J end by 2 bases, with 11 bases between. The data derive from a study of CD8 T cells in ankylosing spondylitis. Study results and limitations: Those disease-linked clones were CD8+; they were also relatively rare in peripheral blood. There was a TCR beta motif, made of several highly homologous variants, that appeared characteristic of ankylosing spondylitis blood. Disease-associated clones were reportedly significantly overrepresented in matched ankylosing spondylitis synovial fluid.

The TCR originated in a female donor with ankylosing spondylitis or in good health (not recorded which). The sequenced sample consisted of blood, either unsorted or a sorted T cell fraction (not recorded which). This chain joins TRBV6-2 or TRBV6-3 and TRBJ2-6, with D possibly TRBD1 on 6 matching bases. CDR3 DNA: TGTGCCAGCAGCCCCAGGGGACCTGGGGCCAACGTCCTGACTTTC. Translation gives CASSPRGPGANVLTF.